These T cell receptor beta chains were read from a single sample in a study of blood T cell repertoires in COVID-19. The repertoire was sequenced with immunoSEQ multiplex PCR; TCRdb's copy has only in-frame clones and lacks some. The data hold about 42,000 clones, with 85% observed a single time. The sample taken for sequencing was peripheral blood. The receptors stem from a woman aged 70-85 years in a cohort sampled during active COVID-19. CDR3s leave out the opening cysteine and the closing phenylalanine or tryptophan.

v_call	j_call	cdr3_aa
TRBV30	TRBJ2-2	AWSLLAGEAGGTGELF
TRBV4-3	TRBJ1-1	ASSQDWRSDEAF
TRBV19	TRBJ2-1	ASSSQLAGDLYNEQF
TRBV28	TRBJ1-1	ASSFLDRVPVNTEAF
TRBV28	TRBJ2-7	ASGGGRNDEQY
TRBV12-5	TRBJ2-5	ASAPPGLADKETQY
TRBV29-1	TRBJ2-7	SVAERQPFYEQY
TRBV11-2	TRBJ2-1	ASSFTLAGNNEQF
TRBV3-1/TRBV3-2	TRBJ2-1	ASSLLEGDEQF
TRBV6-5	TRBJ1-1	ASRETGIGTEAF
TRBV28	TRBJ1-1	ASSLPTGPGTEAF
TRBV28	TRBJ1-1	ASSLSGVRAF
TRBV7-2	TRBJ2-3	ASSRGPTGADTQY